Below are 10 T cell receptor beta chains sequenced from a single sample in a study of cytomegalovirus exposure and HLA in healthy donors. The PCR ran on 60 Vbeta and 13 Jbeta primers. The protocol was immunoSEQ multiplex PCR, while the TCRdb copy is restricted to in-frame clones and leaves out a portion. The sample lists about 170,000 clones, approximately 84% occurring once. The specimen was PBMCs. All receptors derive from a man between 18 and 35 years old in good health and CMV-seronegative.

This clone was observed a handful of times. The gene calls are TRBV2 and TRBJ2-1, with D uncertain. The germline CDR1 and CDR2 sequences are SNHLY and FYNNEI. The length of the CDR3 is 12 residues. V was clipped by 4 bases and J by 5 bases, with 6 bases between them. DNA of the CDR3: TGTGCCAGCAGTGTGGGCCACAATGAGCAGTTCTTC. Protein sequence: CASSVGHNEQFF. Drawing the rest from reference TRBV2 and TRBJ2-1, the complete variable domain is EPEVTQTPSHQVTQMGQEVILRCVPISNHLYFYWYRQILGQKVEFLVSFYNNEISEKSEIFDDQFSVERPDGSNFTLKIRSTKLEDSAMYFCASSVGHNEQFFGPGTRLTVL.

Only one count was recorded for this clone. The J gene is TRBJ2-1, the V gene TRBV19; D call uncertain. The CDR3 covers 15 residues. Germline CDR1 LNHDA, CDR2 SQIVND (reference sequence). V lost 6 bases, J lost 3 bases, and 15 bases lay in between. As DNA, the CDR3 is TGTGCCAGTAGGCCAGACTCTCCCCTCTACAATGAGCAGTTCTTC. Translation gives CASRPDSPLYNEQFF.

The chain joins TRBV6-1 to TRBJ1-2; D perhaps matches TRBD1 (6 bases). Trimming removed 7 bases at V and 4 bases at J, with 13 bases between. CDR1 and CDR2 (germline): MNHNS, SASEGT. The CDR3 loop spans 13 amino acids. In DNA form, the CDR3 reads TGTGCCAGCACGGCAGGGGATAGCTATGGCTACACCTTC. It is translated as CASTAGDSYGYTF.

The rearrangement uses TRBV2 and TRBJ1-2, with 8 bases fitting TRBD1. J lost 2 bases, V lost 0 bases, and 2 bases had no gene match. This CDR3 region has 15 residues. The germline V gene encodes CDR1 SNHLY and CDR2 FYNNEI. CDR3 DNA: TGTGCCAGCAGTGAAGCGGGGGACAGGAACTATGGCTACACCTTC. Its protein is CASSEAGDRNYGYTF.

This sequence joins TRBV15 and TRBJ2-1; weak D call: TRBD1 (5 bases). Germline CDR1 is LNHNV and CDR2 is YYDKDF (reference sequence). This CDR3 is built from 18 residues. Trimming left V 3 bases short and J 0 bases short, with 18 bases between. CDR3 coding DNA: TGTGCCACCAGCAGCCACGAAGACAGTTCTAGCTCCTACAATGAGCAGTTCTTC. Its protein product is CATSSHEDSSSSYNEQFF.

As for this clone: This same CDR3 is encoded by further DNA sequences in the sample. V is TRBV18 and J is TRBJ2-7; 7 bases line up with TRBD1. Trimming cost V 3 bases and J 3 bases; bases outside gene matches: 2. Germline CDR1 is KGHSH and CDR2 is LQKENI. The CDR3 has 13 amino acids. The CDR3 reads CASSPGQVYEQYF. CDR3 nucleotide sequence: TGTGCCAGCTCACCCGGACAGGTCTACGAGCAGTACTTC.

The chain couples TRBV5-8 to TRBJ2-7, with 11 bases that match TRBD2. CDR1 is SGHTS, CDR2 YDEGEE, per germline. The junction had 6 bases not matched to a gene; V was cut back by 4 bases and J by 3 bases. This CDR3 spans 15 amino acids. The CDR3 loop reads CASSVGTSGFYEQYF. The DNA for the CDR3 is TGTGCCAGCAGCGTAGGGACTAGCGGATTCTACGAGCAGTACTTC.

The chain is built from TRBV5-1 and TRBJ1-1; TRBD1 might be the D (6 bases). Trimming removed 4 bases from V and 5 bases from J, with 12 bases in between. The CDR3 has 13 amino acids. Germline CDR1 is SGHRS and CDR2 is YFSETQ. The CDR3 reads CASSTPGVTEAFF. Written as DNA, the CDR3 is TGCGCCAGCAGCACCCCAGGGGTTACTGAAGCTTTCTTT.

The table lists this clone with a count of one. The gene calls are TRBV10-3 and TRBJ2-5; 7 bases are a match to TRBD1. J was trimmed by 11 bases and V by 0 bases; bases with no gene match: 12. This CDR3 contains 15 residues. CDR1 is ENHRY, CDR2 SYGVKD, per germline. CDR3: CAISESWKGAREQYF. The CDR3 bases are TGTGCCATCAGTGAGTCATGGAAGGGGGCGAGGGAACAGTACTTC.

V is TRBV29-1 and J is TRBJ2-1; 8 nucleotides line up with TRBD2. The J segment lost 4 bases and the V segment lost 1 base, leaving 6 bases of the junction unmatched. The germline CDR1 and CDR2 sequences are SQVTM and ANQGSEA. This CDR3 spans 15 amino acids. The CDR3: CSVEGERERYNEQFF. CDR3 coding DNA: TGCAGCGTTGAAGGGGAGCGGGAGAGGTACAATGAGCAGTTCTTC.